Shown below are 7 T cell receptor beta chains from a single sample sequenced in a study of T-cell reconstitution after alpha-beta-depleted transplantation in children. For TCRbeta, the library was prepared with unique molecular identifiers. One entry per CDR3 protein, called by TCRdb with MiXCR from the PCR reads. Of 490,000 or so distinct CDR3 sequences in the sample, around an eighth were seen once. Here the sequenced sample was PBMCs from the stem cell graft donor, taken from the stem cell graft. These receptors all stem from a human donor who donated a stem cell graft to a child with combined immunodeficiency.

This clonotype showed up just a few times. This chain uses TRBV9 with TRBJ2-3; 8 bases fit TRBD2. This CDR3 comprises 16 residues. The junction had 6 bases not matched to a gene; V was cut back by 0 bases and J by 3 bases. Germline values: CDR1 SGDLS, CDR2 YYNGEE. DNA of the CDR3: TGTGCCAGCAGCGTAGTGGGCGGGAGGAGTACAGATACGCAGTATTTT. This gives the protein CASSVVGGRSTDTQYF.

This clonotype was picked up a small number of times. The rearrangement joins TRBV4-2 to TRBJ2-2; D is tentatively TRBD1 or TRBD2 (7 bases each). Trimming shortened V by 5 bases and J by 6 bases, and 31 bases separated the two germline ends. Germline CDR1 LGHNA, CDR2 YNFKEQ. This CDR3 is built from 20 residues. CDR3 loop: CASSKNLGIETGRVAGELFF. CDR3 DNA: TGTGCCAGCAGCAAAAACCTAGGGATCGAGACAGGGAGGGTCGCCGGGGAGCTGTTTTTT.

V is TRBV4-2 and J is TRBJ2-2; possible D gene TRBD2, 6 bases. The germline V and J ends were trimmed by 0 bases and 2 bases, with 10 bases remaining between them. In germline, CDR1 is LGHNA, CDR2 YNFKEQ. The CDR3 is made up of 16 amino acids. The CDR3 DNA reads TGTGCCAGCAGCCAAGATCCGGACTATAACACCGGGGAGCTGTTTTTT. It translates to CASSQDPDYNTGELFF.

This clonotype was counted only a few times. The CDR3 DNA reads as TGTGCCAGCAGTTCCACAGCTGGGGAAGGGAGCACAGATACGCAGTATTTT. Its protein is CASSSTAGEGSTDTQYF. V and J are TRBV12-3 or TRBV12-4 and TRBJ2-3; no clear D. The CDR3 has 17 residues. Deletions cut 4 bases from V and 0 bases from J, with 17 bases between.

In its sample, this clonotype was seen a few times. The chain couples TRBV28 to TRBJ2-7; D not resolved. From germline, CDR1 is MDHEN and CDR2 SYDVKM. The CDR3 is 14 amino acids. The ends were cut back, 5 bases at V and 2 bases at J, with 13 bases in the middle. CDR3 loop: CASSLMDRAYEQYF. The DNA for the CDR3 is TGTGCCAGCAGTCTTATGGACCGAGCCTACGAGCAGTACTTC.

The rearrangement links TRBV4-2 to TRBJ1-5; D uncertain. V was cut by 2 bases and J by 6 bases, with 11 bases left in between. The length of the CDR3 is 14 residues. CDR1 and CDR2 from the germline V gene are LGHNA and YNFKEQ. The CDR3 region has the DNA TGTGCCAGCAGCCAATCAAGGGAATCTCAGCCCCAGCATTTT. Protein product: CASSQSRESQPQHF.

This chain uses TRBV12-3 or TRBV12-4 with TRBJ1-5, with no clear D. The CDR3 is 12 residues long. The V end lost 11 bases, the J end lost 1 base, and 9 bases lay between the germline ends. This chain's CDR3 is CAFSKSNQPQHF. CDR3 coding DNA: TGTGCCTTTTCAAAGAGCAATCAGCCCCAGCATTTT.